These 32 T cell receptor beta chains originate from one sample sequenced in a study of blood T cell repertoires in COVID-19. The method was immunoSEQ multiplex PCR; TCRdb's version includes in-frame clones alone and lacks a portion of them. Of around 200,000 clones listed, roughly 80% are singletons. The sample consisted of peripheral blood. The origin of the receptors is a human donor in a cohort sampled during active COVID-19.

The CDR3 here is CASSQTGGVEKLFF. The CDR3 DNA reads as TGTGCCAGTAGCCAGACAGGGGGCGTTGAAAAACTGTTTTTT. V is TRBV19 and J is TRBJ1-4, with TRBD1 matching 10 bases. CDR1 and CDR2 (germline): LNHDA, SQIVND (reference sequence). This CDR3 is built from 14 residues. Losses at the gene ends were 6 bases for V and 7 bases for J; bases not matched to a gene: 5.

The chain has TRBV5-1 and TRBJ1-5, with D unclear. V was trimmed by 0 bases and J by 5 bases, leaving 15 bases between them. This CDR3 is built from 16 residues. From germline, CDR1 is SGHRS and CDR2 YFSETQ. The CDR3 nucleotides are TGCGCCAGCAGCTTGGACGACATTCTACGGTATCAGCCCCAGCATTTT. Amino acids: CASSLDDILRYQPQHF.

This clone appeared once. The gene calls are TRBV24-1 and TRBJ2-3; 9 positions agree with TRBD2. CDR1 and CDR2 from the germline V gene are KGHDR and SFDVKD. V dropped 4 bases and J dropped 2; count of bases not matched to a gene: 6. This CDR3 has 16 residues. The CDR3 sequence: CATSELSGGVTDTQYF. The CDR3 DNA follows: TGTGCCACCAGTGAACTTAGCGGGGGAGTCACAGATACGCAGTATTTT.

The chain is built from TRBV6-5 and TRBJ2-2, with D tentatively TRBD2 (5 bases). Germline V lookup: CDR1 MNHEY, CDR2 SVGAGI. Trimming cost V 5 bases and J 4 bases, with 11 bases left between them. CDR3 size: 14 residues. CDR3 in amino acids: CASSPGIFTGELFF. CDR3 coding DNA: TGTGCCAGCAGTCCGGGGATTTTCACCGGGGAGCTGTTTTTT.

Concerning this clone: The junction departs from the called germline gene at one end, perhaps through a read error. The V and J genes are TRBV7-7 and TRBJ2-5; D assignment may be TRBD1 or TRBD2 (6 bases each). This CDR3 comprises 14 residues. Germline assignment: CDR1 SSHAT and CDR2 FNYEAQ (reference sequence). CDR3 protein: CASSLDRRGETQYF. In nucleotides, the CDR3 is TGTGCTAGCAGCCTAGACAGGAGGGGAGAGACCCAGTACTTC. The variable domain in full, completed from reference TRBV7-7 and TRBJ2-5, reads GAGVSQSPRYKVTKRGQDVTLRCDPISSHATLYWYQQALGQGPEFLTYFNYEAQPDKSGLPSDRFSAERPEGSISTLTIQRTEQRDSAMYRCASSLDRRGETQYFGPGTRLLVL.

This chain links TRBV6-4 with TRBJ2-3, with 7 nucleotides matching TRBD1. After removal of 3 bases from V and 2 bases from J, the junction contained 5 bases not matched to a gene. CDR1 is MRHNA and CDR2 is SNTAGT in the germline V gene. CDR3 length equals 15 residues. For the CDR3, the DNA is TGTGCCAGCAGTGAACAGGGGATAAACACAGATACGCAGTATTTT. Residues: CASSEQGINTDTQYF.

The chain links TRBV5-8 to TRBJ2-7; D is unresolved. The CDR3 length is 11 residues. CDR1 and CDR2 from the germline V gene are SGHTS and YDEGEE. V gave up 3 bases and J gave up 3 bases, with 4 bases separating them. Written as DNA, the CDR3 is TGTGCCAGCAGCTCCTACTACGAGCAGTACTTC. Encoded protein: CASSSYYEQYF. Filled out from reference TRBV5-8 and TRBJ2-7, the complete variable domain reads EAGVTQSPTHLIKTRGQQATLRCSPISGHTSVYWYQQALGLGLQFLLWYDEGEERNRGNFPPRFSGRQFPNYSSELNVNALELEDSALYLCASSSYYEQYFGPGTRLTVT.

This sequence joins TRBV19 and TRBJ2-5; possible D gene TRBD2, 6 bases. The CDR3 is made up of 15 amino acids. CDR1 and CDR2 from the germline V gene are LNHDA and SQIVND (reference sequence). V lost 5 bases and J lost 0, with 13 bases in between. The CDR3 region has the DNA TGTGCCAGTAGTCCCAGGGACTCGTACCAAGAGACCCAGTACTTC. It encodes CASSPRDSYQETQYF. The full variable domain, in which reference TRBV19 and TRBJ2-5 provide the parts outside the CDR3, is DGGITQSPKYLFRKEGQNVTLSCEQNLNHDAMYWYRQDPGQGLRLIYYSQIVNDFQKGDIAEGYSVSREKKESFPLTVTSAQKNPTAFYLCASSPRDSYQETQYFGPGTRLLVL.

The chain is built from TRBV5-4 and TRBJ2-7; 9 nucleotides align to TRBD2. The CDR3 has 15 amino acids. V was clipped by 4 bases and J by 3 bases; unmatched bases: 8. Per germline, CDR1 SGHNT and CDR2 YYREEE (reference sequence). CDR3 region: CASSPAGGSFYEQYF. The CDR3 nucleotides are TGTGCCAGCAGCCCAGCGGGGGGATCCTTCTACGAGCAGTACTTC.

The chain has TRBV10-3 and TRBJ1-2; tentative D call: TRBD1 (6 bases). Germline V gene data show CDR1 as ENHRY and CDR2 as SYGVKD. The CDR3 length is 13 residues. Between the trimmed V and J ends, which lost 0 bases and 7 bases, there was a span of 9 bases. The CDR3 loop is CAISESGGPGYTF. CDR3 bases: TGTGCCATCAGTGAGTCGGGGGGGCCTGGCTACACCTTC.

The rearrangement links TRBV6-5 to TRBJ2-5; no clear D gene. The CDR3 totals 14 residues. Trimming removed 0 bases from V and 5 bases from J, with 10 bases in between. CDR1 is MNHEY, CDR2 SVGAGI, per germline. CDR3 region: CASSYSRGPETQYF. The CDR3 coding sequence is TGTGCCAGCAGTTACTCGAGAGGTCCGGAGACCCAGTACTTC.

In this sample, this clone turned up once. As DNA, the CDR3 is TGTGCCAGCAGCTTATCCCGGCAGGGTTATCGGTACGAGCAGTACTTC. Translation: CASSLSRQGYRYEQYF. V and J are TRBV11-2 and TRBJ2-7, with a tentative D call TRBD1 (5 bases). The V gene lost 2 bases and the J gene lost 4 bases, with 18 bases spanning the gap. This CDR3 contains 16 residues. Germline V CDR1 and CDR2: SGHAT, FQNNGV.

This clone has just a few counts. J is TRBJ1-1 and V is TRBV19; D remains unclear. The V end was cut by 6 bases, the J end by 0 bases, with 8 bases between. The CDR3 has 13 residues. In germline, CDR1 is LNHDA, CDR2 SQIVND (reference sequence). CDR3 residues: CASSGMMNTEAFF. The CDR3, as DNA: TGTGCCAGTAGCGGGATGATGAACACTGAAGCTTTCTTT.

The rearrangement links TRBV7-9 to TRBJ2-3, with D perhaps TRBD2 (7 bases). V was trimmed by 2 bases and J by 6 bases, leaving 15 bases between them. The CDR3 extends over 15 amino acids. Germline values: CDR1 SEHNR, CDR2 FQNEAQ (reference sequence). CDR3 in DNA: TGTGCCAGCAGCTTAAAGGGGGGGCCCAGGGATACGCAGTATTTT. Its translation: CASSLKGGPRDTQYF.

CDR3 nucleotide sequence: TGTGCCAGTAGCCCCCAGCCGGGACTCAATCAGCCCCAGCATTTT. Translating gives CASSPQPGLNQPQHF. The V and J genes are TRBV19 and TRBJ1-5; a possible D gene is TRBD1 (5 bases). This CDR3 has 15 amino acids. V lost 6 bases and J 3 bases, leaving 15 bases between the germline ends. Germline V gene data show CDR1 as LNHDA and CDR2 as SQIVND (reference sequence).

Here the CDR3 DNA reads TGTGCCAGCAGCGCCGGGACAAGCACAGATACGCAGTATTTT. Translated: CASSAGTSTDTQYF. The V call is TRBV9, the J call TRBJ2-3; D might be TRBD1 (6 bases). The CDR3 loop spans 14 amino acids. V lost 3 bases and J lost 0, with 8 bases in between. Germline assignment: CDR1 SGDLS and CDR2 YYNGEE.

The chain employs TRBV7-2 and TRBJ2-5; 13 bases match TRBD2. V was clipped by 5 bases and J by 0 bases; unmatched bases: 6. CDR1 and CDR2 (germline): SGHTA, FQGNSA. The CDR3 length is 17 residues. The CDR3 nucleotides read TGTGCCAGCAGCCCCAGGACTAGCGGGGGCTACCAAGAGACCCAGTACTTC. Protein product: CASSPRTSGGYQETQYF.

This clone was observed a single time. The chain combines TRBV6-5 with TRBJ1-4; D unclear. This CDR3 has 13 amino acids. From germline, CDR1 is MNHEY and CDR2 SVGAGI. V was shortened by 7 bases and J by 7 bases, with 13 bases between the two germline ends. CDR3 nucleotides: TGTGCCAGCAAGGAAAAAGCGGTTGAAAAACTGTTTTTT. Amino acid sequence: CASKEKAVEKLFF.

The rearrangement links TRBV5-1 to TRBJ1-1, with TRBD1 matching 8 bases. The CDR3 sequence is 15 residues long. V trimming: 3 bases; J trimming: 0 bases; junction bases outside the gene matches: 4. Germline CDR1 is SGHRS and CDR2 is YFSETQ. The CDR3 here is CASSWGDRLNTEAFF. The CDR3 DNA reads as TGCGCCAGCAGCTGGGGGGACAGGTTGAACACTGAAGCTTTCTTT.

The chain recombines TRBV2 with TRBJ2-5; 7 nucleotides align to TRBD1. Trimming took 6 bases from V and 1 from J; bases not matched to a gene: 5. There are 14 residues in the CDR3. From germline, CDR1 is SNHLY and CDR2 FYNNEI. CDR3 DNA sequence: TGTGCCAGCAGGCCGGGACAGACCCAAGAGACCCAGTACTTC. Amino acids: CASRPGQTQETQYF.

This clone appeared a few times. This rearrangement joins TRBV4-1 to TRBJ1-5; TRBD1 is a possible D gene (6 bases). V lost 3 bases, J lost 2 bases, and 8 bases lay in between. Per germline, CDR1 MGHRA and CDR2 YSYEKL. This CDR3 has 14 amino acids. CDR3 amino acids: CASSHSGGNQPQHF. In DNA, the CDR3 is TGCGCCAGCAGCCATTCAGGGGGCAATCAGCCCCAGCATTTT.

The V call is TRBV5-1, the J call TRBJ1-3; no firm D call. Germline CDR1 SGHRS, CDR2 YFSETQ. The CDR3 has 13 amino acids. V dropped 5 bases and J dropped 4 bases, with 10 bases sitting between them. CDR3 sequence: CASSSEAGNTIYF. The CDR3 DNA reads as TGCGCCAGCAGTTCCGAAGCCGGAAACACCATATATTTT.

This chain uses TRBV7-3 with TRBJ2-7; 8 bases map to TRBD1. The CDR3 runs 13 residues. Germline CDR1 is SGHTA and CDR2 is FQGTGA. J lost 4 bases, V lost 5 bases, and 4 bases had no gene match. The DNA for the CDR3 is TGTGCCAGCAGCCCAGGGACAGGTTACGAGCAGTACTTC. The encoded protein is CASSPGTGYEQYF.

The chain links TRBV5-1 to TRBJ2-1; D is unresolved. With 5 bases removed from V and 0 bases from J, the gap between germline ends came to 15 bases. The CDR3 is 16 residues long. The germline CDR1 and CDR2 sequences are SGHRS and YFSETQ. CDR3 loop: CASRSVGGRSYNEQFF. CDR3 coding DNA: TGCGCCAGCAGGTCCGTTGGTGGGCGCTCCTACAATGAGCAGTTCTTC.

The chain links TRBV30 to TRBJ1-5, with TRBD1 matching over 12 bases. The CDR3 spans 13 residues. Per germline, CDR1 GTSNPN and CDR2 SVGIG (reference sequence). V lost 5 bases, J lost 6 bases, and 2 bases stayed unmatched. The CDR3 DNA reads TGTGCCTGGGGGACAGGGGGCGGTCAGCCCCAGCATTTT. It codes for CAWGTGGGQPQHF.

This rearrangement joins TRBV6-5 to TRBJ1-3; D is unresolved. From germline, CDR1 is MNHEY and CDR2 SVGAGI. This CDR3 has 11 amino acids. Trimming left V 6 bases short and J 4 bases short, with 4 bases between. This CDR3 is CASRQGNTIYF. The CDR3 coding sequence is TGTGCCAGCAGACAAGGAAACACCATATATTTT.

This clone was detected only a few times. V gene TRBV27 combines with J gene TRBJ2-1; TRBD1 might be the D (6 bases). Trimming pared 6 bases from V and 0 bases from J, leaving 15 bases between. This CDR3 is 16 amino acids long. Per the germline V gene, CDR1 is MNHEY and CDR2 is SMNVEV (reference sequence). CDR3 nucleotides: TGTGCCAGCAGCCTCGGACAGCCGAGCTCCTACAATGAGCAGTTCTTC. Amino acid sequence: CASSLGQPSSYNEQFF.

The chain links TRBV13 to TRBJ2-7; 14 nucleotides line up with TRBD2. CDR3 size: 20 residues. Unmatched junction bases numbered 17, after V lost 6 bases and J lost 1 base. Looked up from germline, CDR1 is PRHDT and CDR2 is FYEKMQ (reference sequence). Here the CDR3 reads CASRQSGRTSGGSKSYEQYF. CDR3 DNA: TGTGCCAGCAGACAAAGCGGGAGGACTAGCGGGGGGTCCAAGTCCTACGAGCAGTACTTC.

The chain uses TRBV2 and TRBJ1-2, with D hard to call. The CDR3 has 15 residues. Germline assignment: CDR1 SNHLY and CDR2 FYNNEI. The V end lost 2 bases, the J end lost 0 bases, and 10 bases lay between the germline ends. The chain's CDR3 is CASSETRIANYGYTF. For the CDR3, the DNA is TGTGCCAGCAGTGAAACTCGTATAGCTAACTATGGCTACACCTTC.

CDR3 nucleotide sequence: TGTGCCAGCAGTGAATGGGACAGCCCTTCTGGAAACACCATATATTTT. Translated: CASSEWDSPSGNTIYF. The chain recombines TRBV6-1 with TRBJ1-3, with TRBD1 matching over 7 bases. Germline values: CDR1 MNHNS, CDR2 SASEGT. The CDR3 sequence is 16 residues long. V trimming: 2 bases; J trimming: 1 base; junction bases outside the gene matches: 5.

The gene calls are TRBV18 and TRBJ1-2; perhaps TRBD1 as D (5 bases). Germline loops: CDR1 KGHSH, CDR2 LQKENI. CDR3 length: 14 amino acids. Deletions cut 3 bases from V and 6 bases from J, with 14 bases between. The CDR3 DNA reads as TGTGCCAGCTCACCCCGGGGGAGTTTGGATGGCTACACCTTC. Its protein is CASSPRGSLDGYTF.

The chain recombines TRBV6-1 with TRBJ2-7; D remains ambiguous. V was shortened by 0 bases and J by 7 bases, with 19 bases between the two germline ends. In germline, CDR1 is MNHNS, CDR2 SASEGT. This CDR3 has 16 residues. As DNA, the CDR3 is TGTGCCAGCAGTGAAGCTCCCCGACAAGCTCTCTGGGAGCAGTACTTC. Translation: CASSEAPRQALWEQYF.